These 17 T cell receptor beta chains were all obtained from the same sample, sequenced in a study of shared clonotypes between healthy human individuals. This table comes from immunoSEQ multiplex PCR, and its TCRdb copy is limited to in-frame clones, with some not included. The data contain hundreds of thousands of clones, approximately 96% of them singletons. Only CD45RO-negative cells positively selected for CCR7 counted as naive CD8 cells, so terminally differentiated effector memory CD45RA+ cells were excluded. The sequencing input was naive CD8+ T cells sorted from blood. The origin of the receptors is a man aged 25-40 years in good health.

The J gene is TRBJ2-7, the V gene TRBV18; TRBD2 matches 7 bases. CDR1 is KGHSH and CDR2 is LQKENI in the germline V gene. V gave up 3 bases and J gave up 0 bases; unmatched junction bases: 5. The CDR3 spans 15 residues. CDR3 nucleotide sequence: TGTGCCAGCTCACCGAGAGGCGGGAGCTCCTACGAGCAGTACTTC. Translating it yields CASSPRGGSSYEQYF.

This clone was counted a single time. V and J are TRBV5-6 and TRBJ2-1; D is possibly TRBD1 (6 bases). There are 16 residues in the CDR3. Germline V gene sequence: CDR1 SGHDT, CDR2 YYEEEE. Trimming stripped 4 bases from V and 4 bases from J, with 18 bases between. The CDR3 DNA is TGTGCCAGCAGCCCCCCCCGGACAGAGGGGTACAATGAGCAGTTCTTC. It translates to CASSPPRTEGYNEQFF.

The chain carries TRBV27 and TRBJ1-2; 8 bases align to TRBD1. The V and J ends lost 1 base and 8 bases, in that order; junction bases with no gene match: 6. Germline V gives CDR1 MNHEY, CDR2 SMNVEV (reference sequence). There are 14 residues in the CDR3. CDR3 nucleotides: TGTGCCAGCAGTTTATACGGACAGGGTGGCGGCTACACCTTC. This translates into CASSLYGQGGGYTF.

The chain uses TRBV7-9 and TRBJ1-5; no definite D call. This CDR3 is built from 15 residues. The V gene lost 0 bases and the J gene lost 7 bases, with 13 bases spanning the gap. CDR1 and CDR2 (germline): SEHNR, FQNEAQ (reference sequence). The CDR3: CASSLAVGFGQPQHF. CDR3 DNA: TGTGCCAGCAGCTTAGCGGTGGGGTTCGGCCAGCCCCAGCATTTT.

This clone was seen only once. CDR3 nucleotides: TGTGCCAGCAGCCTCGGGAAAAAGCGGAGGGAGACCGGGGAGCTGTTTTTT. Residues: CASSLGKKRRETGELFF. This sequence joins TRBV5-4 and TRBJ2-2, with a possible D match to TRBD2 (6 bases). The germline CDR1 and CDR2 sequences are SGHNT and YYREEE (reference sequence). V was shortened by 4 bases and J by 5 bases, with 21 bases between the two germline ends. This CDR3 contains 17 residues.

The chain couples TRBV28 to TRBJ2-1; possible D gene TRBD2, 5 bases. The V and J ends lost 2 bases and 5 bases respectively, with 7 bases between them. The length of the CDR3 is 13 residues. The germline V gene encodes CDR1 MDHEN and CDR2 SYDVKM. The CDR3 bases are TGTGCCAGCAGTTTAGGGGAGAACAATGAGCAGTTCTTC. Its translation is CASSLGENNEQFF.

J is TRBJ2-1 and V is TRBV11-2; TRBD1 aligns across 7 bases. Germline V CDR1 and CDR2: SGHAT, FQNNGV. The CDR3 has 16 residues. Trimming took 6 bases from V and 6 from J; bases not matched to a gene: 14. This chain's CDR3 is CASRPAVGGLPNEQFF. As DNA, the CDR3 is TGTGCCAGCAGGCCCGCCGTAGGGGGCCTCCCCAATGAGCAGTTCTTC.

This chain uses TRBV6-6 with TRBJ2-7, with 11 nucleotides matching TRBD2. This CDR3 comprises 14 residues. J was trimmed by 2 bases and V by 4 bases; bases with no gene match: 1. Germline CDR1 is MNHNY and CDR2 is SVGAGI (reference sequence). The CDR3 nucleotides read TGTGCCAGCAGTTCTAGCGGGAGGACCTACGAGCAGTACTTC. The encoded protein is CASSSSGRTYEQYF.

This chain connects TRBV11-2 to TRBJ2-7, with D tentatively TRBD1 (6 bases). The germline V gene has CDR1 SGHAT and CDR2 FQNNGV. V was shortened by 1 base and J by 6 bases, with 16 bases between the two germline ends. This CDR3 has 15 residues. The CDR3 reads CASSLARDILGEQYF. CDR3 DNA sequence: TGTGCCAGCAGCTTAGCGAGGGACATTCTTGGCGAGCAGTACTTC.

The V and J genes are TRBV28 and TRBJ2-3; D is perhaps TRBD1 (6 bases). The V gene's germline CDR1 is MDHEN and CDR2 SYDVKM. The CDR3 covers 15 residues. The ends were cut back, 3 bases at V and 0 bases at J, with 10 bases in the middle. CDR3 protein: CASSFRGQSTDTQYF. DNA of the CDR3: TGTGCCAGCAGTTTCAGAGGACAGAGCACAGATACGCAGTATTTT. The variable domain in full, completed from reference TRBV28 and TRBJ2-3, reads DVKVTQSSRYLVKRTGEKVFLECVQDMDHENMFWYRQDPGLGLRLIYFSYDVKMKEKGDIPEGYSVSREKKERFSLILESASTNQTSMYLCASSFRGQSTDTQYFGPGTRLTVL.

The V call is TRBV27, the J call TRBJ1-5, with 7 bases aligning to TRBD1. This CDR3 is 13 amino acids long. V shed 7 bases, J shed 2 bases, and the junction held 2 bases outside the gene matches. Germline CDR1 MNHEY, CDR2 SMNVEV (reference sequence). CDR3 loop: CASKGAGNQPQHF. The DNA for the CDR3 is TGTGCCAGCAAGGGGGCGGGCAATCAGCCCCAGCATTTT.

CDR3 nucleotide sequence: TGTGCCAGCAGTTGGGGATGGAGACTAGCCGGGGAGGAGACCCAGTACTTC. Its translation: CASSWGWRLAGEETQYF. The chain uses TRBV28 and TRBJ2-5, with 7 bases identical to TRBD2. V gave up 4 bases and J gave up 5 bases; unmatched junction bases: 16. The CDR3 extends over 17 amino acids. Germline-derived CDR1 and CDR2 are MDHEN and SYDVKM.

The V gene is TRBV28, the J gene TRBJ1-3; D might be TRBD1 (6 bases). CDR3 length: 15 amino acids. Per the germline V gene, CDR1 is MDHEN and CDR2 is SYDVKM. The ends were cut back, 7 bases at V and 5 bases at J, with 18 bases in the middle. The CDR3 DNA reads as TGTGCCAGCAATCCCCCACAGGGATATAGAAACACCATATATTTT. The encoded protein is CASNPPQGYRNTIYF. Full variable domain (rest looked up from reference TRBV28 and TRBJ1-3): DVKVTQSSRYLVKRTGEKVFLECVQDMDHENMFWYRQDPGLGLRLIYFSYDVKMKEKGDIPEGYSVSREKKERFSLILESASTNQTSMYLCASNPPQGYRNTIYFGEGSWLTVV.

In DNA, the CDR3 is TGTGCCAGCAGTTCCAAGGGGGGCTATCAGCCCCAGCATTTT. Residues: CASSSKGGYQPQHF. The gene calls are TRBV28 and TRBJ1-5, with D perhaps matching TRBD1 (6 bases). The germline gives CDR1 MDHEN, CDR2 SYDVKM. The CDR3 runs to 14 residues. V lost 4 bases and J lost 5, with 12 bases in between.

The genes are TRBV28 and TRBJ2-3, with 7 nucleotides matching TRBD1. The CDR3 totals 15 residues. J was trimmed by 6 bases and V by 7 bases; bases with no gene match: 13. From germline, CDR1 is MDHEN and CDR2 SYDVKM. The CDR3 here is CASTPTGTVTDTQYF. CDR3 in DNA: TGTGCCAGCACCCCTACCGGGACAGTCACCGATACGCAGTATTTT.

This rearrangement joins TRBV7-7 to TRBJ2-1; TRBD2 might be the D (6 bases). The CDR3 contains 16 residues. V was cut by 5 bases and J by 2 bases, with 16 bases left in between. CDR1 is SSHAT, CDR2 FNYEAQ, per germline (reference sequence). CDR3 nucleotide sequence: TGTGCCAGCAGCCCAGTACTAGCAGATACCTACAATGAGCAGTTCTTC. It encodes CASSPVLADTYNEQFF.

A note on this clone: One junction end disagrees with the germline gene, perhaps due to a read error. The V and J genes are TRBV4-2 and TRBJ1-1; 8 bases are a match to TRBD1. The CDR3 runs to 17 residues. Germline V gene sequence: CDR1 LGHNA, CDR2 YNFKEQ. The CDR3: CASSQERDRTLNTEAFF. As DNA, the CDR3 is TGTGCCAGCAGCCAAGAACGGGACAGGACATTGAATACTGAAGCTTTCTTT.